One sample yielded the 26 T cell receptor beta chains listed below, sequenced in a study of neoadjuvant anti-PD-1 for oral cavity cancer. Noted time point: after neoadjuvant nivolumab, at surgical resection. Libraries were prepared by immunoSEQ multiplex PCR; TCRdb keeps only in-frame clonotypes and omits some of them. Of some 8,000 clones in the sample, roughly 70% were seen once. The sequencing used PBMCs, collected after nivolumab (anti-PD-1) treatment. The receptor source for this set is a person between 40 and 80 years old with oral cavity squamous cell carcinoma.

This chain uses TRBV2 with TRBJ1-5, with a weak D call TRBD1 (6 bases). The germline CDR1 and CDR2 sequences are SNHLY and FYNNEI. Trimming took off 8 bases at V and 4 bases at J, with 15 bases between the two ends. The CDR3 runs 14 residues. CDR3 coding DNA: TGTGCCAGCCGTACAGGGACGGGGAATCAGCCCCAGCATTTT. It encodes CASRTGTGNQPQHF.

This clone was recorded only once. The chain carries TRBV7-6 and TRBJ1-1, with TRBD1 as a possible D gene (6 bases). The ends were cut back, 3 bases at V and 7 bases at J, with 15 bases in the middle. Germline values: CDR1 SGHVS, CDR2 FNYEAQ. The CDR3 is made up of 14 amino acids. The CDR3 region is CASSFMTGRDEAFF. The CDR3 DNA is TGTGCCAGCAGCTTCATGACAGGAAGAGATGAAGCTTTCTTT.

In this sample, this clone turned up a few times. The J gene is TRBJ1-3, the V gene TRBV18; 7 positions agree with TRBD1. This CDR3 contains 16 residues. Trimming cost V 5 bases and J 0 bases; bases outside gene matches: 7. Germline-derived CDR1 and CDR2 are KGHSH and LQKENI. CDR3 sequence reads: CASSSRQGRSGNTIYF. The DNA of the CDR3 is TGTGCCAGCTCATCCCGACAGGGCCGCTCTGGAAACACCATATATTTT.

The chain couples TRBV6-5 to TRBJ1-6, with TRBD1 as a possible D gene (5 bases). The V gene lost 2 bases and the J gene lost 10 bases, with 9 bases spanning the gap. The CDR3 extends over 13 amino acids. Germline CDR1 MNHEY, CDR2 SVGAGI. In DNA, the CDR3 is TGTGCCAGCAGTTACGGGGCCGACTCACCCCTCCACTTT. Translating gives CASSYGADSPLHF.

The V call is TRBV6-6, the J call TRBJ2-4, with 9 bases aligning to TRBD1. The germline gives CDR1 MNHNY, CDR2 SVGAGI (reference sequence). The V segment lost 2 bases and the J segment 7 bases; nucleotides outside the gene matches: 6. This CDR3 has 15 amino acids. The chain's CDR3 is CASSYPGQGVNIQYF. As DNA, the CDR3 is TGTGCCAGCAGTTACCCGGGACAGGGAGTCAACATTCAGTACTTC.

The J gene is TRBJ2-5, the V gene TRBV7-3; 12 nucleotides match TRBD1. Germline V gene sequence: CDR1 SGHTA, CDR2 FQGTGA. This CDR3 is built from 15 residues. Unmatched junction bases numbered 6, after V lost 5 bases and J lost 5 bases. The CDR3 loop is CASSTGQGARETQYF. Here the CDR3 DNA reads TGTGCCAGCAGCACGGGACAGGGGGCGAGGGAGACCCAGTACTTC.

This clone has just a few counts. CDR3 residues: CASSPGGTRGTEAFF. The CDR3 DNA sequence: TGTGCCAGCAGTCCGGGGGGGACGAGGGGCACTGAAGCTTTCTTT. The chain joins TRBV28 to TRBJ1-1, with D possibly matching TRBD1 (5 bases). Deletions cut 5 bases from V and 4 bases from J, with 17 bases between. This CDR3 has 15 amino acids. Germline V gives CDR1 MDHEN, CDR2 SYDVKM.

V usage is TRBV7-2 and J usage is TRBJ1-5; TRBD1 agrees at 8 bases. This CDR3 is built from 14 residues. CDR1 is SGHTA, CDR2 FQGNSA, per germline. V shed 1 base, J shed 9 bases, and the junction held 5 bases outside the gene matches. Here the CDR3 reads CASSLDRTGWPQHF. The CDR3 DNA sequence: TGTGCCAGCAGCTTAGACCGGACAGGGTGGCCCCAGCATTTT.

CDR3 in amino acids: CASSLGGNYGYTF. In nucleotides, the CDR3 is TGTGCCAGCAGCTTAGGGGGAAACTATGGCTACACCTTC. The J gene is TRBJ1-2, the V gene TRBV7-6, with D uncertain. The CDR3 spans 13 residues. Germline V gives CDR1 SGHVS, CDR2 FNYEAQ. With 1 base removed from V and 2 bases from J, the gap between germline ends came to 5 bases.

This clone is classed as large. The chain carries TRBV5-4 and TRBJ2-5, with TRBD2 identical over 8 bases. The V segment lost 3 bases and the J segment 6 bases; nucleotides outside the gene matches: 10. The CDR3 is 15 residues long. Germline lookup yields CDR1 SGHNT and CDR2 YYREEE (reference sequence). CDR3 amino acids: CASSSGLVGRQTQYF. CDR3 DNA sequence: TGTGCCAGCAGCTCGGGACTAGTAGGGAGACAGACCCAGTACTTC.

This clone was counted only a few times. The chain recombines TRBV19 with TRBJ1-2; D ambiguous. This CDR3 has 15 residues. Germline V gives CDR1 LNHDA, CDR2 SQIVND (reference sequence). Trimming took 3 bases from V and 4 from J, leaving 15 bases between them. CDR3 coding DNA: TGTGCCAGTAGTATTAATGAGGGTATCGGCTATGGCTACACCTTC. Translating gives CASSINEGIGYGYTF.

There are a few counts of this clone. The chain employs TRBV7-2 and TRBJ2-7, with 7 bases aligning to TRBD2. J was trimmed by 8 bases and V by 5 bases; bases with no gene match: 6. Germline V gene lookup returns CDR1 SGHTA and CDR2 FQGNSA. The CDR3 runs to 12 residues. CDR3 DNA: TGTGCCAGCAGCGCCCCGGGGGGACAGCAGTACTTC. This sequence encodes CASSAPGGQQYF.

The chain has TRBV7-9 and TRBJ1-2, with 8 bases that match TRBD1. Losses at the gene ends were 4 bases for V and 3 bases for J; bases not matched to a gene: 13. The CDR3 covers 17 residues. Germline loops: CDR1 SEHNR, CDR2 FQNEAQ (reference sequence). CDR3 DNA: TGTGCCAGCAGCTCCAGGTATGGACAGGGAAAAGACTATGGCTACACCTTC. This translates into CASSSRYGQGKDYGYTF. Complete variable domain (other parts from reference TRBV7-9 and TRBJ1-2): DTGVSQNPRHKITKRGQNVTFRCDPISEHNRLYWYRQTLGQGPEFLTYFQNEAQLEKSRLLSDRFSAERPKGSFSTLEIQRTEQGDSAMYLCASSSRYGQGKDYGYTFGSGTRLTVV.

The gene calls are TRBV10-2 and TRBJ1-5; D is uncertain. V gave up 2 bases and J gave up 3 bases, with 14 bases separating them. The CDR3 sequence is 16 residues long. In germline, CDR1 is WSHSY, CDR2 SAAADI. The CDR3 reads CASSETSGLPNQPQHF. The CDR3 nucleotides are TGCGCCAGCAGTGAGACTTCCGGGCTGCCCAATCAGCCCCAGCATTTT.

This clone has just one count. This chain links TRBV11-2 with TRBJ1-3; possible D gene TRBD1, 5 bases. Germline lookup yields CDR1 SGHAT and CDR2 FQNNGV. V was shortened by 4 bases and J by 9 bases, with 31 bases between the two germline ends. The CDR3 runs to 19 residues. CDR3 region: CASSSARAPGPYWGITIYF. The CDR3 nucleotides are TGTGCCAGCAGCTCCGCCAGGGCCCCCGGACCTTACTGGGGGATCACCATATATTTT. Variable domain in full (rest from reference TRBV11-2 and TRBJ1-3): EAGVAQSPRYKIIEKRQSVAFWCNPISGHATLYWYQQILGQGPKLLIQFQNNGVVDDSQLPKDRFSAERLKGVDSTLKIQPAKLEDSAVYLCASSSARAPGPYWGITIYFGEGSWLTVV.

On this clone: Relative to the germline gene, one junction end is altered; a read error may explain this. This chain connects TRBV19 to TRBJ2-3; D gene uncertain. This CDR3 region has 12 residues. CDR1 and CDR2 from the germline V gene are LNHDA and SQIVND (reference sequence). The CDR3 DNA sequence: TGTGCCAATAGTAACCCCCTAGAGACGCAGTATTTT. Translated, it gives CANSNPLETQYF.

V usage is TRBV6-5 and J usage is TRBJ2-3; TRBD1 aligns across 8 bases. V shed 4 bases and J 3 bases; nucleotides not matched to a gene: 9. The CDR3 runs 16 residues. The germline CDR1 and CDR2 sequences are MNHEY and SVGAGI. The CDR3 bases are TGTGCCAGCAGTTCTAAGCGACAGGGGAGAACAGATACGCAGTATTTT. It is translated as CASSSKRQGRTDTQYF.

The V and J genes are TRBV7-9 and TRBJ2-5; 7 nucleotides line up with TRBD1. The germline CDR1 and CDR2 sequences are SEHNR and FQNEAQ (reference sequence). CDR3 size: 15 residues. The junction had 5 bases not matched to a gene; V was cut back by 3 bases and J by 1 base. The CDR3 DNA reads TGTGCCAGCAGCTTTAGACAGGGCACCCAAGAGACCCAGTACTTC. Translated, it gives CASSFRQGTQETQYF. Full variable domain (remainder filled in from reference TRBV7-9 and TRBJ2-5): DTGVSQNPRHKITKRGQNVTFRCDPISEHNRLYWYRQTLGQGPEFLTYFQNEAQLEKSRLLSDRFSAERPKGSFSTLEIQRTEQGDSAMYLCASSFRQGTQETQYFGPGTRLLVL.

This clone was picked up a small number of times. The V and J genes are TRBV7-2 and TRBJ1-5, with D hard to call. This CDR3 spans 14 amino acids. Germline V gives CDR1 SGHTA, CDR2 FQGNSA. Trimming took 1 base from V and 4 from J, leaving 8 bases between them. Here the CDR3 reads CASSLGLNNQPQHF. CDR3 nucleotide sequence: TGTGCCAGCAGCTTAGGCCTTAATAATCAGCCCCAGCATTTT.

This clone was picked up one time. The gene calls are TRBV6-1 and TRBJ2-6; no clear D. V lost 3 bases, J lost 0 bases, and 3 bases lay in between. CDR1 and CDR2 from the germline V gene are MNHNS and SASEGT. This CDR3 has 14 amino acids. This chain's CDR3 is CASSEGSGANVLTF. CDR3 in DNA: TGTGCCAGCAGTGAGGGCTCTGGGGCCAACGTCCTGACTTTC.

This sequence joins TRBV9 and TRBJ2-2; no reliable D call. The V gene's germline CDR1 is SGDLS and CDR2 YYNGEE. V was cut by 1 base and J by 2 bases, with 12 bases left in between. CDR3 length: 16 amino acids. For the CDR3, the DNA is TGTGCCAGCAGCGTACGGGCAGATTATAACACCGGGGAGCTGTTTTTT. Protein product: CASSVRADYNTGELFF.

The V gene is TRBV6-1, the J gene TRBJ1-1, with 8 bases fitting TRBD1. V lost 7 bases to trimming and J lost 7 bases; unmatched junction nucleotides: 11. Germline V CDR1 and CDR2: MNHNS, SASEGT. CDR3 length: 14 residues. In nucleotides, the CDR3 is TGTGCCAGCACCAGGACAGGGTCGTCTAGTGAAGCTTTCTTT. It translates to CASTRTGSSSEAFF.

The chain joins TRBV5-1 to TRBJ2-7, with D tentatively TRBD1 (6 bases). Germline V CDR1 and CDR2: SGHRS, YFSETQ. The CDR3 has 11 residues. Trimming took 6 bases from V and 5 from J, leaving 9 bases between them. In nucleotides, the CDR3 is TGCGCCAGCAACCAGGGGAACGAGCAGTACTTC. Protein product: CASNQGNEQYF.

J is TRBJ2-5 and V is TRBV2; 11 bases are shared with TRBD2. CDR1 is SNHLY, CDR2 FYNNEI, per germline. The V gene end was trimmed by 8 bases and the J gene end by 5 bases; junction bases not matched to a gene: 10. This CDR3 contains 15 residues. The CDR3 nucleotides are TGTGCCAGCGGACTAGCGGGCTCACTTGGGGAGACCCAGTACTTC. This encodes CASGLAGSLGETQYF.

This clone was observed once. The rearrangement joins TRBV12-1 to TRBJ1-2; TRBD1, as called in the table, went unchecked against the DNA. TRBV12-1 is listed as a pseudogene. The CDR3 is 16 amino acids. The CDR3 is CASSFARQGFIYGYTF. CDR3 sequence (DNA): TGTGCCAGCAGCTTTGCCCGACAGGGGTTCATCTATGGCTACACCTTC.

Only a few counts were recorded for this clone. One junction end does not reproduce the germline sequence, and a read error may be involved. The rearrangement joins TRBV2 to TRBJ1-4; D is undetermined. Germline V gene data show CDR1 as SNHLY and CDR2 as FYNNEI. The CDR3 is 12 residues long. The CDR3 loop is CASREGNEKLFF. CDR3 bases: TGTGCCAGCAGGGAAGGGAATGAAAAACTGTTTTTT.